This T cell receptor beta chain is drawn from a study of T cell changes during pregnancy in multiple sclerosis. Germline values: CDR1 SGHTS, CDR2 YDEGEE. This CDR3 is 15 amino acids long. The V and J ends lost 4 bases and 6 bases, in that order; junction bases with no gene match: 10. This clone was seen once. Sequenced by immunoSEQ multiplex PCR; TCRdb stores in-frame clones only, minus some. The data show over 70,000 clones, roughly 92% seen once. The specimen comprised peripheral blood, sampled in the first trimester of pregnancy. This rearrangement joins TRBV5-8 to TRBJ2-3, with 8 bases identical to TRBD2. The sequence came from a female donor in good health, enrolled as a control in a pregnancy study. In nucleotides, the CDR3 is TGTGCCAGCAGCCTGACGGGACTAGGAGCGGATACGCAGTATTTT. Its protein is CASSLTGLGADTQYF.